This T cell receptor (beta chain) was obtained from a study of blood T cell repertoires in COVID-19. About the research overall: The samples span acute and convalescent COVID-19 from the United States, Italy and Spain.

Some clones are missing from TCRdb's copy, which holds only in-frame ones; the method was immunoSEQ multiplex PCR. The sample consists of about 47,000 clones, around 90% of them appearing once. This sequence was found in a man aged 50 to 59 with active COVID-19. The sequenced sample consisted of peripheral blood.

This CDR3 is CASSSRDFQNIQYF. DNA for the CDR3: TGCGCCAGCAGCTCCCGGGACTTTCAAAACATTCAGTACTTC. The chain carries TRBV5-1 and TRBJ2-4; weak D call: TRBD2 (6 bases). The germline CDR1 and CDR2 sequences are SGHRS and YFSETQ. The CDR3 runs 14 residues. V lost 3 bases, J lost 5 bases, and 12 bases lay in between.